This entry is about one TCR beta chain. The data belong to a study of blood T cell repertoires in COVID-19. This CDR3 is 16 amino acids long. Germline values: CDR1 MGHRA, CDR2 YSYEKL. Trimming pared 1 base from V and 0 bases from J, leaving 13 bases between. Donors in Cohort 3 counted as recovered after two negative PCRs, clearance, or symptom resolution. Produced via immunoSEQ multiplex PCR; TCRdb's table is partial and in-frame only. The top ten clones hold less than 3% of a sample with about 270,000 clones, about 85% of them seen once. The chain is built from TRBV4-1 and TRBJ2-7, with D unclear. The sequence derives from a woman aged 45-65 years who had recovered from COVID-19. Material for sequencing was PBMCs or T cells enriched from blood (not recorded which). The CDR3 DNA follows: TGCGCCAGCAGCCAAGCATTAGTCCCAAGCTCCTACGAGCAGTACTTC. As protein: CASSQALVPSSYEQYF.